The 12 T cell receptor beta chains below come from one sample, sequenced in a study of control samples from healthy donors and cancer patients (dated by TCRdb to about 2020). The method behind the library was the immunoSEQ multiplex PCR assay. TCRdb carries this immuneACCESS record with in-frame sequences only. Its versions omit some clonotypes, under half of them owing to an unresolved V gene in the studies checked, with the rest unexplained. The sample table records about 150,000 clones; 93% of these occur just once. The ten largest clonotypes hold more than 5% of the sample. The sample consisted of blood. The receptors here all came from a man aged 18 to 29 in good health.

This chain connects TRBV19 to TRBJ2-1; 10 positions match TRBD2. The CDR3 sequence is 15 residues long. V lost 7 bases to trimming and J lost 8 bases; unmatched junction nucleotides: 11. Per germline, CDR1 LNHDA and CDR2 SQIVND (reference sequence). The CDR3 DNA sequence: TGTGCCAGTAATCCCCGAGCGGGAGGGCCGTATGAGCAGTTCTTC. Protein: CASNPRAGGPYEQFF.

The CDR3 DNA reads TGTGCCAGCAGCGTAGGTACGGCTCCGGGGGTTGAGCAGTATTTT. This translates into CASSVGTAPGVEQYF. The rearrangement uses TRBV9 and TRBJ2-3, with D tentatively TRBD2 (6 bases). V lost 0 bases and J lost 11, with 19 bases in between. The CDR3 extends over 15 amino acids. Germline V gene lookup returns CDR1 SGDLS and CDR2 YYNGEE. The complete variable domain, with remaining parts taken from reference TRBV9 and TRBJ2-3, reads DSGVTQTPKHLITATGQRVTLRCSPRSGDLSVYWYQQSLDQGLQFLIQYYNGEERAKGNILERFSAQQFPDLHSELNLSSLELGDSALYFCASSVGTAPGVEQYFGPGTRLTVL.

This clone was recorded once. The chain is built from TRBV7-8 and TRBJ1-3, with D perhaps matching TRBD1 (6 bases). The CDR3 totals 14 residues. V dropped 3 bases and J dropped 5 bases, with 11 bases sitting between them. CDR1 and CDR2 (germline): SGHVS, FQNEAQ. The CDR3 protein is CASSFQGTRNTIYF. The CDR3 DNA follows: TGTGCCAGCAGCTTCCAGGGGACTAGAAACACCATATATTTT.

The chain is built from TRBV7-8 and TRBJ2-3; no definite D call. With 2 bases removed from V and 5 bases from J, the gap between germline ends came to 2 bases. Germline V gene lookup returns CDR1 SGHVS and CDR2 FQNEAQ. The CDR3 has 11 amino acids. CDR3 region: CASSLRDTQYF. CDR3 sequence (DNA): TGTGCCAGCAGCTTACGAGATACGCAGTATTTT.

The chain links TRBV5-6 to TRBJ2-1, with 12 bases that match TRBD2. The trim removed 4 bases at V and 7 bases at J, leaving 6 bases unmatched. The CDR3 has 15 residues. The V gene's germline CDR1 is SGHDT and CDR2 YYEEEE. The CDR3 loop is CASSPGLAGNNEQFF. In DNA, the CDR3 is TGTGCCAGCAGCCCCGGACTAGCGGGGAATAATGAGCAGTTCTTC. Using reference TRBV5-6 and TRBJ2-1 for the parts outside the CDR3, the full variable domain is DAGVTQSPTHLIKTRGQQVTLRCSPKSGHDTVSWYQQALGQGPQFIFQYYEEEERQRGNFPDRFSGHQFPNYSSELNVNALLLGDSALYLCASSPGLAGNNEQFFGPGTRLTVL.

The CDR3, as DNA: TGTGCCAGCAGCCCCCCACAGAACACCGGGGAGCTGTTTTTT. This translates into CASSPPQNTGELFF. V usage is TRBV9 and J usage is TRBJ2-2; the D is unclear. Deletions cut 4 bases from V and 1 base from J, with 8 bases between. Germline CDR1 SGDLS, CDR2 YYNGEE. The CDR3 has 14 residues.

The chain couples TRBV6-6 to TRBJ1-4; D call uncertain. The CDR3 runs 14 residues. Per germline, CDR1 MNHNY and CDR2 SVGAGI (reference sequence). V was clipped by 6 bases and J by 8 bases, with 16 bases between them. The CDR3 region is CASSLALEGEKLFF. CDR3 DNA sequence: TGTGCCAGCAGCCTCGCTCTGGAGGGAGAAAAACTGTTTTTT.

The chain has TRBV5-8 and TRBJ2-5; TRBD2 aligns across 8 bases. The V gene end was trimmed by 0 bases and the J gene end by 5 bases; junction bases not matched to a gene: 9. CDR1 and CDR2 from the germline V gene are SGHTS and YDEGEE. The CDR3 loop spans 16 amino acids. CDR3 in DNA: TGTGCCAGCAGCTTGGCTCCGGGGGGGCCCCGCGAGACCCAGTACTTC. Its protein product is CASSLAPGGPRETQYF.

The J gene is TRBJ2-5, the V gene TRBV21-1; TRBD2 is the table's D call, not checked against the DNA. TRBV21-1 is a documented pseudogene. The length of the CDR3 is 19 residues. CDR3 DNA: TGTGCCAGCAGCTCCCGGGAGGGGTGTGGCGGGAGGCCGCGAGAGACCCAGTACTTC. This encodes CASSSREGCGGRPRETQYF.

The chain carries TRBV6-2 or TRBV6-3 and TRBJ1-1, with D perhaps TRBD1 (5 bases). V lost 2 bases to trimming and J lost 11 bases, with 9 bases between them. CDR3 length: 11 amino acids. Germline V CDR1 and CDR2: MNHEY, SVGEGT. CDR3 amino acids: CASSYGAQAFF. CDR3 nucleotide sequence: TGTGCCAGCAGTTACGGGGCCCAGGCTTTCTTT.

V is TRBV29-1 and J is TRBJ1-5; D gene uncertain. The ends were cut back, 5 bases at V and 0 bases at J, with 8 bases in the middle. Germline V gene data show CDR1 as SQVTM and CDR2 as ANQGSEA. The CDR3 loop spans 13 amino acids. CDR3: CSVRTDSNQPQHF. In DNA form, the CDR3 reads TGCAGCGTTCGGACGGATAGCAATCAGCCCCAGCATTTT.

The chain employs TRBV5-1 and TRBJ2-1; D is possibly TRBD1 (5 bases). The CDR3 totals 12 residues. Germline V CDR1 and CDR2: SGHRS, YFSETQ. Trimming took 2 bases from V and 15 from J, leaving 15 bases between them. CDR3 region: CASSFWQGRTFF. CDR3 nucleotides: TGCGCCAGCAGCTTCTGGCAGGGTAGGACGTTCTTC. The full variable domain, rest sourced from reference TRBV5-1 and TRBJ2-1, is KAGVTQTPRYLIKTRGQQVTLSCSPISGHRSVSWYQQTPGQGLQFLFEYFSETQRNKGNFPGRFSGRQFSNSRSEMNVSTLELGDSALYLCASSFWQGRTFFGPGTRLTVL.